This T cell receptor beta chain was sequenced in a study of graft-versus-host responses after intestinal transplantation listed by TCRdb under 2021. About the full investigation: The transplants that recipients got were multivisceral, liver-intestinal, or isolated intestinal. Anti-thymocyte globulin induction was given to all recipients, followed by maintenance tacrolimus and steroids for approximately three years. Bulk TCR-beta CDR3 sequencing was used to track graft-versus-host and host-versus-graft alloreactive T cell clones in the graft, circulation and bone marrow after intestinal transplantation. To identify alloreactive clones, pre-transplant mixed lymphocyte reaction products were sequenced and then compared with unstimulated pre-transplant donor and recipient T cells. The cohort enrolled about two dozen intestinal transplant recipients, one of whom was a retransplant, and 3 patients without pretransplant specimens were excluded. Donor T cell macrochimerism was defined as a peak of at least 4% donor T cells among recipient peripheral blood mononuclear cells. Rather than being sequenced by the commercial service, samples from a few later patients were sequenced in-house on an Illumina MiSeq and processed with MiXCR. The paper as a whole reports these results and caveats: Early after transplant, peak levels of circulating GvH clones were found to be associated with declines in HvG clones. GvH clones were detected in recipient bone marrow, and some of these GvH clones were observed earlier in ileal mucosa or blood, consistent with an intestinal mucosal origin. The conclusions were limited by the relatively low number and heterogeneity of the intestinal transplant patients. Patients with donor T cell macrochimerism had high GvH to HvG T cell clonal ratios in their allografts.

The library was built by means of the immunoSEQ multiplex PCR assay. For most patients, genomic DNA was isolated with the Qiagen DNeasy Blood and Tissue Kit and shipped frozen to Adaptive Biotechnologies for TCR sequencing. For most patients, genomic DNA was subjected to high-throughput TCR-beta CDR3 sequencing by Adaptive Biotechnologies. Under the source paper's analysis protocol: Adaptive's ImmunoSEQ software supplied the TCR sequencing data for around 19 patients, while MiXCR and VDJtools were used to process a few other patients. CD4 versus CD8 sorting errors were corrected by removing sequences found in both subsets at a frequency ratio below 5:1. CDR3 nucleotide sequences shared between donor and recipient were removed because their origin could not be assigned. At least 2-fold expansion over unstimulated cells and a minimum CFSE-low frequency of 0.002% (template counts) or 0.001% (read counts) were required for clones to be classified as alloreactive. Clones were considered mappable if detected in sequenced pre-transplant spleen, lymph node, or MLR CFSE-low populations of the donor or recipient. Cumulative frequency of alloreactive clones was calculated as a percentage of all sequences weighted by copy number. As stored in TCRdb, this immuneACCESS dataset retains in-frame rearrangements with V and J assigned. A fraction of the clones does not appear; measured against another copy, unresolved V genes explain less than half of the discrepancy, and the remainder lacks a known reason. V, J and clone size reflect that table, while D and trimming were determined from the DNA. In this sample the table shows 90,000 to 150,000 clones, roughly 95% of which occur a single time. The leading ten clones occupy over 2.5% of the sample.

In its sample, this clone was seen once. Its binding antigen is unknown. The sample holds no much larger clone one base away, and base qualities are not on file. What this sample's time point label stands for: cells obtained before transplantation from donor or recipient. CD3+CD4+ and CD3+CD8+ populations were FACS-sorted from unstimulated pre-transplant donor and recipient cells taken from spleen or lymph nodes. Per the germline V gene (reference sequence), SEHNR is the CDR1 and FQNEAQ is the CDR2. Trimming leaves V shorter by 5 bases and J shorter by 6 bases, with the junction holding 6 bases beyond the gene matches. Measured from the cysteine to the phenylalanine, the CDR3 is 15 residues long. Kept here is only the CDR3 DNA, which spans 45 bases and is read in frame from base 1.

The rearranged segments are TRBV7-9 and TRBJ2-3; 12 bases in the junction line up with TRBD2. The TCR originated in a human donor who received an intestinal transplant. Source: unstimulated CD8+ T cells sorted from spleen or lymph node cells, taken before intestinal transplant. CDR3 loop: CASSPLAGGRDTQYF. The DNA is as follows: TGTGCCAGCAGCCCGCTAGCGGGAGGGCGGGATACGCAGTATTTT.